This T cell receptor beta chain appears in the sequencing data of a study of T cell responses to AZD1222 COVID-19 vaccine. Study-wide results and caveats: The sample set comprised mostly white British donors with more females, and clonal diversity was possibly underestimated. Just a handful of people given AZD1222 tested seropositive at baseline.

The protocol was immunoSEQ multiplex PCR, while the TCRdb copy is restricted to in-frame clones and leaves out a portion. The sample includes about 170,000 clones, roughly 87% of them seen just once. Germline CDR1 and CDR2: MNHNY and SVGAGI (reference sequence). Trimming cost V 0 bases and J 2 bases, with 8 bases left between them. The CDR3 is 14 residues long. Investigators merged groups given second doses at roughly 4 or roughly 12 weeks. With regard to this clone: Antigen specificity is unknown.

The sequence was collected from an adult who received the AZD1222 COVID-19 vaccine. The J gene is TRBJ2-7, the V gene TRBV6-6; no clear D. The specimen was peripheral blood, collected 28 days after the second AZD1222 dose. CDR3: CASSYSRAPYEQYF. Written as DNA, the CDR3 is TGTGCCAGCAGTTACTCCCGGGCTCCCTACGAGCAGTACTTC.